The TCR beta chain described here comes from a study of CD8 T cells in ankylosing spondylitis. The V and J ends lost 4 bases and 0 bases, in that order; junction bases with no gene match: 16. Germline V gene sequence: CDR1 SGHRS, CDR2 YFSETQ. The CDR3 length is 19 residues. Study findings and constraints: Reported data indicate significant enrichment of disease-linked clones within matched ankylosing spondylitis synovial fluid.

Concerning this clonotype itself: Its antigen remains unknown.

5'-RACE, quantitative and with molecular barcodes, yielded the TCR beta libraries. TCRdb re-derived calls from the 5' RACE reads in MiXCR, one entry per CDR3 protein. Of some 150,000 distinct CDR3 sequences in the sample, roughly 44% were seen once. The receptor was derived from a male donor with ankylosing spondylitis. The sequencing input was synovial fluid, either unsorted or a sorted T cell fraction (not recorded which). The V gene is TRBV5-1, the J gene TRBJ2-7, with 10 positions matching TRBD2. The CDR3 DNA reads as TGCGCCAGCAGCGGGGGAACAGAATCTCGGACTAGCGGCTCCTACGAGCAGTACTTC. Encoded protein: CASSGGTESRTSGSYEQYF.